The clone carrying this TCR beta chain was observed a few times. The sample is drawn from a study of T cells in Graves' hyperthyroidism and ophthalmopathy. Amplified TCR beta CDR3 regions derived from RNA transcripts. First-round RT-PCR of the TCR CDR3 relied on the HTBI primer set. TCRdb itself ran the multiplex PCR reads through MiXCR, one entry per CDR3 protein. The sample lists approximately 420,000 distinct CDR3 sequences; 15% were seen once. The receptor's source is a woman in her 30s with Graves' hyperthyroidism. Sample: blood.

CDR3 DNA sequence: TGTGCCAGCAGCGTAGGAGGGACCGCCGGGGAGCTGTTTTTT. This translates into CASSVGGTAGELFF. The rearrangement links TRBV9 to TRBJ2-2, with D possibly called TRBD1 or TRBD2 (5 bases each). Trimming stripped 0 bases from V and 6 bases from J, with 9 bases between. This CDR3 contains 14 residues. CDR1 and CDR2 (germline): SGDLS, YYNGEE.